This TCR beta chain was observed in a study of blood T cell repertoires in COVID-19. This CDR3 region has 13 residues. The V end was cut by 2 bases, the J end by 8 bases, with 10 bases between. Original processing notes: For nucleated cells, counts were estimated from reference gene primer amplification. Using immunoSEQ multiplex PCR, the repertoire was profiled, and TCRdb retains in-frame clones only, with some absent. Clone size and the V and J calls come from that table; the DNA yielded D and trimming. The data hold 70,000 or so clones, with 88% observed a single time. The chain joins TRBV12-3 or TRBV12-4 to TRBJ2-4; weak D call: TRBD1 (6 bases). The source is a human donor in a cohort sampled during active COVID-19. Sequencing was done on a sample of peripheral blood. CDR3 nucleotide sequence: TGTGCCAGCAGTTTACAGGACAGAGACATTCAGTACTTC. Its translation: CASSLQDRDIQYF.